This T cell receptor (beta chain) was captured in a study of tumor-infiltrating lymphocytes in primary liver carcinoma. TCR beta cDNA was prepared out of 500 ng total RNA by means of a constant-region primer. Amplification in three nested multiplex PCR rounds with slightly modified ARM-PCR gave rise to TCR beta libraries. In the first two PCR rounds, TRBV1-TRBV30 forward primers were paired with a C-beta reverse primer, and each round lasted roughly 10 cycles. TCRdb independently ran MiXCR on the multiplex PCR reads; one entry per CDR3 protein. Of about 99,000 distinct CDR3 sequences in the sample, almost 70% were seen once. A word on this clonotype: Germline and junction disagree at one end, which may indicate a read error.

Germline-derived CDR1 and CDR2 are SGHVS and FQNEAQ. There are 19 residues in the CDR3. It was from about 19-30 mg of unsorted bulk tissue that RNA and DNA were co-extracted. The sequenced material came from liver tumor tissue from sampling region 5. Subset denoted: tumor region T5, tumor centre. The J gene is TRBJ2-7, the V gene TRBV7-8; a possible D gene is TRBD1 (6 bases). This sequence was found in a woman aged 55-69 years with primary liver carcinoma and hepatitis B virus infection. This CDR3 reads CAGSLMFALVTRERGEQYF. CDR3 nucleotide sequence: TGTGCCGGCAGCTTAATGTTTGCCCTGGTTACCCGAGAAAGGGGGGAGCAGTACTTC.